This T cell receptor beta chain was observed in a study of T cells after posttransplantation cyclophosphamide. The CDR3 runs to 15 residues. Germline lookup yields CDR1 MDHEN and CDR2 SYDVKM. V dropped 8 bases and J dropped 6 bases, with 21 bases sitting between them. There are many counts of this clone. Using immunoSEQ multiplex PCR, the repertoire was profiled, and TCRdb retains in-frame clones only, with some absent. The sample contains 40,000 to 55,000 clones, none of them singletons. Specimen: PBMCs. This chain connects TRBV28 to TRBJ2-3, with TRBD1 as a possible D gene (5 bases). The source is a man aged 35 to 55 in good health, CMV-negative, and a related stem cell transplant donor. In nucleotides, the CDR3 is TGTGCCAGCCAAACAGTAGGCAGAAAGGGGGATACGCAGTATTTT. Translation: CASQTVGRKGDTQYF.